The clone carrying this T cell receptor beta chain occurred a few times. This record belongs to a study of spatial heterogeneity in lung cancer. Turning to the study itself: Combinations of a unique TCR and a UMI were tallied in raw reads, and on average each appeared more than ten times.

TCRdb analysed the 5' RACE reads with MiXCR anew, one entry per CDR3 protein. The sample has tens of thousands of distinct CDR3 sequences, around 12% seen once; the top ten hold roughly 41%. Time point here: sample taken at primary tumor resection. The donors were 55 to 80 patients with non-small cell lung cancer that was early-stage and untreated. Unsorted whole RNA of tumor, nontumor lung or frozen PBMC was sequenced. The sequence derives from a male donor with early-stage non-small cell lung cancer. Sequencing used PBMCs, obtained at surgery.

This chain's CDR3 is CASRPQGVIQETQYF. In DNA, the CDR3 is TGTGCCAGCAGGCCACAGGGGGTAATTCAAGAGACCCAGTACTTC. The gene calls are TRBV12-3 or TRBV12-4 and TRBJ2-5; TRBD1 matches 8 bases. The CDR3 has 15 residues. V was clipped by 6 bases and J by 2 bases; unmatched bases: 8.